This T cell receptor (beta chain) was profiled in a study of T cells in localized non-small cell lung cancer. Study observations and caveats: There were a median around 59 of the top 100 tumor clones appearing in adjacent lung. Uninvolved adjacent lung showed higher T cell clonality than tumor. Blood T cell density predicted longer survival; adjacent-lung clonality, shorter. Heterogeneity remains possible, as sequencing covered one tumor region only.

TCRdb's copy holds only in-frame clones and misses some; the assay was immunoSEQ multiplex PCR. The sample carries 70,000 to 100,000 clones, under 95% recorded once. Concerning this clone: The antigen is unknown.

This CDR3 is 15 amino acids long. The junction had 9 bases not matched to a gene; V was cut back by 6 bases and J by 4 bases. Germline V CDR1 and CDR2: MNHNY, SVGAGI (reference sequence). The source was PBMCs, collected before any cancer treatment. This chain connects TRBV6-6 to TRBJ2-3; 8 bases are a match to TRBD1. This clonotype was sampled from a woman between 40 and 69 years old with stage II squamous cell lung carcinoma. The CDR3 DNA reads as TGTGCCAGCAGCTGGGACAGGATACAGGCAGATACGCAGTATTTT. Protein: CASSWDRIQADTQYF.